This T cell receptor (beta chain) was captured in a study of T cells in Graves' hyperthyroidism and ophthalmopathy. General observations from the study: Appearing also in blood were most of the thyroid clonotypes expanded above 0.001.

Using RNA transcripts as the source, TCR beta CDR3 regions were amplified. Researchers ran a first-round RT-PCR on the TCR CDR3 using the HTBI primer set. TCRdb analysed the multiplex PCR reads with MiXCR anew, one entry per CDR3 protein. The table shows fewer than 600,000 distinct CDR3 sequences, with 13% to 15% occurring only once. Points on this clonotype: Its matching antigen is unknown.

Germline CDR1 SNHLY, CDR2 FYNNEI. The CDR3 covers 14 residues. The V gene end was trimmed by 3 bases and the J gene end by 5 bases; junction bases not matched to a gene: 4. The clonotype comes from a woman between 40 and 55 years old with Graves' hyperthyroidism. The chain carries TRBV2 and TRBJ1-5; 7 positions match TRBD1. Sequencing was performed on blood. The CDR3 protein is CASSDRQGDQPQHF. CDR3 nucleotides: TGTGCCAGCAGTGATAGACAGGGCGATCAGCCCCAGCATTTT.